Each of the 8 T cell receptor beta chains below was sequenced from the same sample in a study of T-cell reconstitution after alpha-beta-depleted transplantation in children. Unique molecular identifiers featured in how the TCRbeta library was prepared. TCRdb re-called the PCR reads through MiXCR, storing one row per CDR3 protein. The sample lists 70,000 or so distinct CDR3 sequences, 9.5% to 13% seen once, with about 12% in the top ten. This specimen was PBMCs, taken before TCRalphabeta/CD19-depleted stem cell transplant. The receptors here all came from a boy younger than 18 with acute myeloid leukemia, due to receive a stem cell transplant.

This clonotype has ten or more counts. This sequence joins TRBV21-1 and TRBJ2-7; the tabulated D call, TRBD1, remains unverified against the DNA. TRBV21-1 is annotated as a pseudogene. CDR3 length: 15 amino acids. In DNA form, the CDR3 reads TGTGCCAGCAGCCCGGGACAGGGGGCTTCGTGGGAGCAGTACGTC. Translation: CASSPGQGASWEQYV.

This clonotype was picked up many times. This chain connects TRBV7-9 to TRBJ1-3; D gene ambiguous. The germline V gene encodes CDR1 SEHNR and CDR2 FQNEAQ (reference sequence). This CDR3 is built from 13 residues. Trimming stripped 1 base from V and 4 bases from J, with 5 bases between. The CDR3 reads CASSLGVGNTIYF. In DNA form, the CDR3 reads TGTGCCAGCAGCTTAGGAGTGGGAAACACCATATATTTT. Drawing the rest from reference TRBV7-9 and TRBJ1-3, the complete variable domain is DTGVSQNPRHKITKRGQNVTFRCDPISEHNRLYWYRQTLGQGPEFLTYFQNEAQLEKSRLLSDRFSAERPKGSFSTLEIQRTEQGDSAMYLCASSLGVGNTIYFGEGSWLTVV.

This clonotype was seen ten or more times. V gene TRBV25-1 combines with J gene TRBJ1-6; D might be TRBD1 (6 bases). Germline V gives CDR1 MGHDK, CDR2 SYGVNS. V was shortened by 7 bases and J by 10 bases, with 17 bases between the two germline ends. The CDR3 runs 14 residues. CDR3: CASNQRGQGSPLHF. The CDR3 DNA reads as TGTGCCAGCAATCAGAGGGGACAAGGGTCACCCCTCCACTTT.

The gene calls are TRBV11-3 and TRBJ2-7; D gene uncertain. With 3 bases removed from V and 3 bases from J, the gap between germline ends came to 15 bases. The CDR3 consists of 15 residues. Germline V CDR1 and CDR2: SGHNT, YENEEA. This CDR3 is CASSFEVLGGYEQYF. The CDR3 nucleotides read TGTGCCAGCAGCTTCGAGGTCTTAGGTGGCTACGAGCAGTACTTC.

The V gene is TRBV28, the J gene TRBJ2-7; 8 nucleotides line up with TRBD1. Germline loops: CDR1 MDHEN, CDR2 SYDVKM. V dropped 7 bases and J dropped 7; count of bases not matched to a gene: 9. The CDR3 covers 13 residues. As DNA, the CDR3 is TGTGCCAGCACCGTACCACAGGGGGGAGAGCAGTACTTC. It translates to CASTVPQGGEQYF.

This chain uses TRBV14 with TRBJ2-1; a possible D gene is TRBD1 (5 bases). Germline CDR1 SGHDN, CDR2 FVKESK. The CDR3 extends over 15 amino acids. V was trimmed by 4 bases and J by 3 bases, leaving 13 bases between them. CDR3: CASSLQDNNYNEQFF. The CDR3 coding sequence is TGTGCCAGCAGCCTCCAGGACAACAACTACAATGAGCAGTTCTTC. Together with reference TRBV14 and TRBJ2-1, the CDR3 gives the full variable domain: EAGVTQFPSHSVIEKGQTVTLRCDPISGHDNLYWYRRVMGKEIKFLLHFVKESKQDESGMPNNRFLAERTGGTYSTLKVQPAELEDSGVYFCASSLQDNNYNEQFFGPGTRLTVL.

The table lists this clonotype with many counts. DNA for the CDR3: TGTGCCAGCAGCTTGGGACAGGGGGTACCTTCCAATCAGCCCCAGCATTTT. It is translated as CASSLGQGVPSNQPQHF. The rearrangement joins TRBV5-5 to TRBJ1-5; 9 bases agree with TRBD1. The CDR3 totals 17 residues. Germline assignment: CDR1 SGHKS and CDR2 YYEKEE (reference sequence). Germline trimming cut 0 bases from V and 3 bases from J; bases unmatched to any gene: 7.

This clonotype has ten or more counts. The rearrangement links TRBV4-3 to TRBJ2-1, with D possibly matching TRBD1 (6 bases). The CDR3 spans 15 residues. The V and J ends lost 5 bases and 7 bases respectively, with 18 bases between them. Germline CDR1 and CDR2: LGHNA and YSLEER. The CDR3 is CASSSRYRAENEQFF. CDR3 DNA sequence: TGCGCCAGCAGCTCAAGATACAGGGCTGAGAATGAGCAGTTCTTC.